Shown below are 9 T cell receptor beta chains from a single sample sequenced in a study of blood T cell repertoires in COVID-19. Libraries were prepared by immunoSEQ multiplex PCR; TCRdb keeps only in-frame clonotypes and omits some of them. Of around 260,000 clones in the sample, more than 75% were seen once. The sequenced material came from peripheral blood. Receptors originate from a man between 35 and 55 years old who had recovered from COVID-19.

The gene calls are TRBV9 and TRBJ2-3; 7 nucleotides line up with TRBD2. V dropped 2 bases and J dropped 13; count of bases not matched to a gene: 10. This CDR3 is 13 amino acids long. Germline lookup yields CDR1 SGDLS and CDR2 YYNGEE. Here the CDR3 DNA reads TGTGCCAGCAGCGTTTTGGAGACTAGCTTTGAGTATTTT. It is translated as CASSVLETSFEYF.

This rearrangement joins TRBV27 to TRBJ1-1; D gene unclear. Germline V CDR1 and CDR2: MNHEY, SMNVEV (reference sequence). CDR3 length: 12 amino acids. The germline V and J ends were trimmed by 7 bases and 4 bases, with 10 bases remaining between them. The CDR3 spells CASITGGTEAFF. The DNA of the CDR3 is TGTGCCAGCATCACCGGAGGCACTGAAGCTTTCTTT.

The rearrangement links TRBV6-6 to TRBJ2-3; possibly TRBD2 for D (7 bases). CDR3 size: 16 residues. Germline CDR1 MNHNY, CDR2 SVGAGI (reference sequence). Trimming pared 5 bases from V and 3 bases from J, leaving 18 bases between. CDR3 sequence: CASSPQGGAGTDTQYF. The CDR3, as DNA: TGTGCCAGCAGTCCCCAAGGGGGGGCGGGGACAGATACGCAGTATTTT.

This sequence joins TRBV2 and TRBJ1-6; no definite D call. Germline CDR1 reads SNHLY; CDR2 reads FYNNEI. There are 11 residues in the CDR3. Deletions cut 4 bases from V and 9 bases from J, with 4 bases between. CDR3 in DNA: TGTGCCAGCAGTGCGAGTTCACCCCTCCACTTT. This gives the protein CASSASSPLHF.

The chain uses TRBV5-6 and TRBJ2-1, with D possibly being TRBD2 (6 bases). There are 14 residues in the CDR3. V was shortened by 2 bases and J by 9 bases, with 15 bases between the two germline ends. Germline-derived CDR1 and CDR2 are SGHDT and YYEEEE. The chain's CDR3 is CASSFPDLGGEQFF. CDR3 in DNA: TGTGCCAGCAGCTTTCCCGACCTGGGGGGTGAGCAGTTCTTC. Using reference TRBV5-6 and TRBJ2-1 for the parts outside the CDR3, the full variable domain is DAGVTQSPTHLIKTRGQQVTLRCSPKSGHDTVSWYQQALGQGPQFIFQYYEEEERQRGNFPDRFSGHQFPNYSSELNVNALLLGDSALYLCASSFPDLGGEQFFGPGTRLTVL.

The chain combines TRBV5-6 with TRBJ1-5; weak D call: TRBD1 (6 bases). CDR3 length: 14 residues. Germline V gene data show CDR1 as SGHDT and CDR2 as YYEEEE. Deletions cut 4 bases from V and 6 bases from J, with 14 bases between. The CDR3 reads CASSKRGGGQPQHF. In nucleotides, the CDR3 is TGTGCCAGCAGCAAGAGGGGGGGCGGTCAGCCCCAGCATTTT.

The V call is TRBV2, the J call TRBJ2-1, with 8 bases identical to TRBD1. The CDR3 is 14 residues long. The V gene end was trimmed by 3 bases and the J gene end by 5 bases; junction bases not matched to a gene: 3. CDR1 and CDR2 (germline): SNHLY, FYNNEI. In nucleotides, the CDR3 is TGTGCCAGCAGTGAGGACAGGGTTAACAATGAGCAGTTCTTC. Amino acid sequence: CASSEDRVNNEQFF.

The chain is built from TRBV12-5 and TRBJ2-7; 9 nucleotides match TRBD2. V lost 6 bases, J lost 5 bases, and 11 bases stayed unmatched. This CDR3 comprises 15 residues. Germline loops: CDR1 LGHNT, CDR2 FRNRAP. This CDR3 reads CASGTGGGDSDEQYF. CDR3 coding DNA: TGTGCTAGTGGCACCGGCGGGGGGGATTCGGACGAGCAGTACTTC. Drawing the rest from reference TRBV12-5 and TRBJ2-7, the complete variable domain is DARVTQTPRHKVTEMGQEVTMRCQPILGHNTVFWYRQTMMQGLELLAYFRNRAPLDDSGMPKDRFSAEMPDATLATLKIQPSEPRDSAVYFCASGTGGGDSDEQYFGPGTRLTVT.

The chain is built from TRBV5-4 and TRBJ2-1; 10 nucleotides align to TRBD2. Trimming at V came to 6 bases and at J to 7 bases, leaving 7 bases not matched to a gene. Germline V gene lookup returns CDR1 SGHNT and CDR2 YYREEE (reference sequence). CDR3 size: 14 residues. CDR3 amino acids: CASTERGGVNEQFF. In nucleotides, the CDR3 is TGTGCCAGCACCGAGCGGGGGGGCGTGAATGAGCAGTTCTTC.